A selection of T cell receptor beta chains follows, all from one sample in a study of T cells in Graves' hyperthyroidism and ophthalmopathy. From the multiplex PCR reads, TCRdb called clonotypes with MiXCR, one entry per CDR3 protein. The sample holds 650,000 to 750,000 distinct CDR3 sequences, around 15% seen once. What was sequenced was blood. The receptors originated from a woman aged 18-29 years with Graves' hyperthyroidism. CDR3s include the opening cysteine and the closing phenylalanine or tryptophan. Fields, in order: V gene, J gene, CDR3 protein.

TRBV2,TRBJ2-5,CASISRGSQETQYF
TRBV28,TRBJ1-1,CASSFGTAMNTEAFF
TRBV13,TRBJ2-3,CASSLFSRTDTQYF
TRBV19,TRBJ2-7,CASSAHWPQQGLRQSYEQYF
TRBV29-1,TRBJ2-1,CSAWETYNEQFF
TRBV12-3/TRBV12-4,TRBJ1-5,CASSLSGVVIGNQPQHF
TRBV15,TRBJ2-3,CATSNEAGATTDTQYF
TRBV12-3/TRBV12-4,TRBJ2-1,CASSLRLSTNNEQFF
TRBV30,TRBJ1-4,CAWRGQSEKLFF
TRBV15,TRBJ1-5,CATSTDRAGNQPQHF
TRBV11-1,TRBJ2-5,CASSLAGEGETQYF
TRBV18,TRBJ2-5,CASSPPREGRETQYF
TRBV7-9,TRBJ2-7,CASSLGQGGRSYYEQYF
TRBV6-1,TRBJ2-3,CASSQRQGTDTQYF
TRBV5-5,TRBJ1-5,CASSPTGKSNQPQHF
TRBV7-9,TRBJ2-3,CASSSRRWFGDTQYF
TRBV7-3,TRBJ2-7,CASSQRTGREQYF
TRBV7-2,TRBJ2-1,CASSPRALVNEQFF
TRBV6-1,TRBJ1-1,CASSEEGQGITEAFF
TRBV7-8,TRBJ2-3,CASRSRLTDTQYF
TRBV7-9,TRBJ1-1,CASSSDVRGIAFF
TRBV28,TRBJ2-3,CASSPTGVDTQYF
TRBV20-1,TRBJ1-5,CSAPGRGVLGNQPQHF
TRBV7-3,TRBJ2-2,CASSFGLAGGTGELFF
TRBV4-2,TRBJ2-7,CASSQDTGRVVYEQYF
TRBV5-1,TRBJ2-3,CASSSGLAGMTDTQYF
TRBV6-6,TRBJ2-3,CASSYSGKNTQYF
TRBV7-6,TRBJ2-3,CASSAWGRPAQGTQYF
TRBV29-1,TRBJ2-5,CSVWGVRETQYF
TRBV19,TRBJ1-1,CASSFTGTGDTVAFF
TRBV7-9,TRBJ2-3,CASSDKGALGGDTQYF
TRBV5-5,TRBJ2-5,CASSFMTLQETQYF
TRBV7-8,TRBJ2-7,CASSLGRVSLLYEQYF
TRBV5-1,TRBJ2-3,CASSLNAGGADTQYF
TRBV13,TRBJ2-1,CASSPRLNFGNEQFF
TRBV27,TRBJ1-1,CASSLNPQFVLNTEAFF
TRBV6-1,TRBJ2-3,CASKSGRADTQYF
TRBV7-8,TRBJ1-4,CASSSPQGPATNEKLFF
TRBV4-1,TRBJ1-6,CASSQAGLSPLHF
TRBV7-2,TRBJ2-3,CASSPYITDTQYF
TRBV28,TRBJ2-1,CASRPTVGSPSYNEQFF
TRBV3-1,TRBJ1-5,CASSQSYGQGAGQPQHF
TRBV29-1,TRBJ2-7,CSVVLAGRSGAVQEQYF
TRBV6-5,TRBJ1-3,CASSYSTYAGNTIYF
TRBV7-3,TRBJ2-3,CASSPTIGTSGRGSTDTQYF
TRBV19,TRBJ1-2,CASSTLGEANYGYTF
TRBV3-1,TRBJ2-5,CASSRGLGETQYF
TRBV5-1,TRBJ1-6,CASTRDGSNNSPLHF
TRBV28,TRBJ1-2,CASSLGGANNYGYTF
TRBV6-1,TRBJ2-1,CASSLPTSGRVEQFF
TRBV6-6,TRBJ1-1,CASSYDREGAEAFF
TRBV6-2/TRBV6-3,TRBJ2-2,CASSYRGQQTGELFF
TRBV7-9,TRBJ2-1,CASSPLAGFLGSYNEQFF